This entry is about one T cell receptor (beta chain). The data were obtained in a study of CD8 T cells in Susac syndrome. A quantity of about 0.5 to 1 ug RNA underwent reverse transcription using random hexamers. An immunoSEQ multiplex PCR generated amplified TCR beta CDR3 products spanning 54 Vbeta and 13 Jbeta. In TCRdb, the immunoSEQ multiplex PCR reads were re-called with MiXCR into one record per CDR3 protein. This sample yields some 150,000 distinct CDR3 sequences, of which roughly 94% are seen a single time; over 0.07% belongs to the top ten. This CDR3 spans 14 amino acids. Germline values: CDR1 SGHAT, CDR2 FQNNGV. V was pared by 5 bases and J by 9 bases, with 8 bases of the junction left unmatched.

The chain has TRBV11-2 and TRBJ2-3; 10 bases line up with TRBD2. This TCR was sampled from a human donor in good health. Sequenced sample: CD4+ T cells from PBMCs. DNA of the CDR3: TGTGCCAGCAGCGCGGCTAGCGGGAGTATGACGCAGTATTTT. It encodes CASSAASGSMTQYF.